Below are 16 T cell receptor beta chains sequenced from a single sample in a study of identical twins. TCRdb recomputed calls from the 5' RACE reads with MiXCR, one row per CDR3 protein. The sample shows fewer than 550,000 distinct CDR3 sequences, roughly an eighth of them seen only once. The same sample was also used in a study of yellow fever vaccine responses in identical twins.

Sequencing input: CD4+ T cells sorted from blood. The source is a woman aged 18-30 years in good health.

This clonotype was seen a handful of times. V and J are TRBV3-1 and TRBJ2-2; 10 bases agree with TRBD1. V trimming: 5 bases; J trimming: 4 bases; junction bases outside the gene matches: 4. The CDR3 sequence is 15 residues long. Per germline, CDR1 LGHDT and CDR2 YNNKEL (reference sequence). The CDR3 region has the DNA TGTGCCAGCAGCTCCGGGACAGGGGTCACCGGGGAGCTGTTTTTT. Residues: CASSSGTGVTGELFF.

This clonotype was counted once. The chain is built from TRBV27 and TRBJ2-7; D gene uncertain. Deletions cut 1 base from V and 2 bases from J, with 15 bases between. Germline V gene sequence: CDR1 MNHEY, CDR2 SMNVEV (reference sequence). The CDR3 is 16 residues long. This CDR3 reads CASSLYSMAGTYEQYF. In DNA form, the CDR3 reads TGTGCCAGCAGTTTATACTCCATGGCAGGCACCTACGAGCAGTACTTC.

This clonotype has a count of ten or more. The rearrangement links TRBV5-5 to TRBJ2-1, with TRBD2 identical over 12 bases. CDR3 length: 16 amino acids. J gave up 8 bases and V 1 base, and 7 bases lay outside the gene matches. Per germline, CDR1 SGHKS and CDR2 YYEKEE (reference sequence). The CDR3 DNA reads TGTGCCAGCAGCTTGAGGCTAGCGGGGGGGATCGATGAGCAGTTCTTC. Translated: CASSLRLAGGIDEQFF.

In this sample, this clonotype turned up a few times. The chain combines TRBV12-3 or TRBV12-4 with TRBJ2-7; D not certain. The CDR3 has 16 residues. Trimming left V 3 bases short and J 3 bases short, with 18 bases between. CDR3 sequence: CASSFSPKSWGYEQYF. CDR3 bases: TGTGCCAGCAGTTTTTCCCCGAAAAGTTGGGGCTACGAGCAGTACTTC.

The V and J genes are TRBV19 and TRBJ2-4; either TRBD1 or TRBD2 may supply D (5 bases each). CDR3 length equals 14 residues. Between the trimmed V and J ends, which lost 6 bases and 6 bases, there was a span of 15 bases. CDR1 and CDR2 (germline): LNHDA, SQIVND (reference sequence). CDR3 protein: CASRPTGAPNIQYF. CDR3 coding DNA: TGTGCCAGTAGACCCACCGGGGCTCCAAACATTCAGTACTTC.

This clonotype has just a few counts. The chain combines TRBV5-1 with TRBJ1-5; D is unresolved. Trimming removed 0 bases at V and 4 bases at J, with 8 bases between. The germline CDR1 and CDR2 sequences are SGHRS and YFSETQ. The CDR3 contains 14 residues. CDR3 nucleotide sequence: TGCGCCAGCAGCTTGGATCCTCGGAATCAGCCCCAGCATTTT. The encoded protein is CASSLDPRNQPQHF.

The chain recombines TRBV20-1 with TRBJ1-5; a weak D match, TRBD1 (5 bases). Deletions cut 0 bases from V and 5 bases from J, with 14 bases between. This CDR3 has 15 amino acids. CDR1 is DFQATT and CDR2 is SNEGSKA in the germline V gene (reference sequence). Here the CDR3 reads CSARDGQGRHQPQHF. For the CDR3, the DNA is TGCAGTGCTAGAGATGGGCAGGGCCGTCATCAGCCCCAGCATTTT.

The chain uses TRBV5-1 and TRBJ2-3; TRBD2 matches 9 bases. Germline V gene sequence: CDR1 SGHRS, CDR2 YFSETQ. The CDR3 consists of 16 residues. J was trimmed by 2 bases and V by 6 bases; bases with no gene match: 10. In DNA form, the CDR3 reads TGCGCCAGCAACCCGTTAATAGCGGGAGACACAGATACGCAGTATTTT. Translating gives CASNPLIAGDTDTQYF.

This clonotype occurred a few times. This chain joins TRBV3-1 and TRBJ1-6; D is unclear. Germline V gene lookup returns CDR1 LGHDT and CDR2 YNNKEL (reference sequence). V lost 0 bases and J 10 bases, leaving 10 bases between the germline ends. The CDR3 totals 14 residues. CDR3 bases: TGTGCCAGCAGCCAAGATGGGTATAGATCACCCCTCCACTTT. Protein: CASSQDGYRSPLHF.

The chain joins TRBV12-3 or TRBV12-4 to TRBJ2-6; D perhaps matches TRBD1 (5 bases). There are 15 residues in the CDR3. Trimming stripped 3 bases from V and 2 bases from J, with 8 bases between. This CDR3 reads CASSFLRAGANVLTF. CDR3 DNA sequence: TGTGCCAGCAGTTTTCTCAGGGCTGGGGCCAACGTCCTGACTTTC.

The V gene is TRBV20-1, the J gene TRBJ2-3; perhaps TRBD1 as D (6 bases). From germline, CDR1 is DFQATT and CDR2 SNEGSKA (reference sequence). Trimming pared 5 bases from V and 6 bases from J, leaving 18 bases between. The CDR3 is 14 amino acids. The CDR3 protein is CSASTRGVGDTQYF. For the CDR3, the DNA is TGCAGTGCTTCCACCAGGGGAGTGGGGGATACGCAGTATTTT.

This clonotype has at least ten counts. The chain links TRBV3-1 to TRBJ1-1, with a weak D call TRBD1 (5 bases). CDR3 length: 13 amino acids. Germline V gives CDR1 LGHDT, CDR2 YNNKEL (reference sequence). V dropped 7 bases and J dropped 1 base, with 10 bases sitting between them. CDR3 in DNA: TGTGCCAGCACCTCAGGGAGGAACACTGAAGCTTTCTTT. This gives the protein CASTSGRNTEAFF.

This clonotype was seen only once. The chain has TRBV20-1 and TRBJ2-1; 8 bases are a match to TRBD2. The CDR3 has 14 amino acids. V shed 6 bases, J shed 8 bases, and the junction held 12 bases outside the gene matches. CDR1 and CDR2 (germline): DFQATT, SNEGSKA (reference sequence). In DNA form, the CDR3 reads TGCAGTGCACCTAAGCGGGAGTTTAGCGATGAGCAGTTCTTC. It yields the protein CSAPKREFSDEQFF.

The chain has TRBV10-2 and TRBJ2-6; D not resolved. The CDR3 totals 13 residues. The V gene lost 7 bases and the J gene lost 6 bases, with 10 bases spanning the gap. CDR1 is WSHSY and CDR2 is SAAADI in the germline V gene. CDR3 nucleotide sequence: TGCGCCAGCACCGCAGCCGCGGCCAACGTCCTGACTTTC. Translated: CASTAAAANVLTF.

The chain combines TRBV5-1 with TRBJ1-2; tentatively, D is TRBD1 (6 bases). The CDR3 sequence is 16 residues long. Germline loops: CDR1 SGHRS, CDR2 YFSETQ. Trimming took 3 bases from V and 7 from J, leaving 22 bases between them. The CDR3 reads CASSSLTGGGTSGYTF. CDR3 coding DNA: TGCGCCAGCAGCTCCCTGACAGGAGGCGGGACATCTGGCTACACCTTC.

The V call is TRBV20-1, the J call TRBJ2-5; 14 positions agree with TRBD2. The V gene's germline CDR1 is DFQATT and CDR2 SNEGSKA (reference sequence). The CDR3 extends over 17 amino acids. With V trimmed by 1 base and J by 5 bases, 9 bases remained unmatched. The CDR3 DNA sequence: TGCAGTGCTAGAGGTCCCAGGACTAGCGGGGGGCGGGAGACCCAGTACTTC. Amino acid sequence: CSARGPRTSGGRETQYF.